This TCR beta chain was captured in a study of CD8+ T cells in alopecia areata. Treatment described: oral pan-JAK inhibitor, 5-10 mg twice daily. Sequencing used cDNA as its template, made by extracting RNA and reverse transcribing it. The data were produced by immunoSEQ multiplex PCR, yet TCRdb's version contains in-frame clones alone and is incomplete. The table shows over 85,000 clones, with around 71% occurring only once. Sequencing was performed on CD8+ T cells sorted from blood, taken around week 44, from a patient treated with tofacitinib. The clonotype was recovered from a human donor with alopecia areata.

The CDR3 region has the DNA TGTGCCTGGGCTGACGGGGGTTCGATTTCGAACACTGAAGCTTTCTTT. The encoded protein is CAWADGGSISNTEAFF. This chain joins TRBV30 and TRBJ1-1; weak D call: TRBD1 (5 bases). CDR1 and CDR2 (germline): GTSNPN, SVGIG (reference sequence). The CDR3 covers 16 residues. Trimming cost V 5 bases and J 1 base, with 20 bases left between them.